The clone carrying this TCR beta chain appeared a few times. Germline V gene lookup returns CDR1 LGHDT and CDR2 YNNKEL (reference sequence). This CDR3 has 18 residues. J lost 10 bases, V lost 4 bases, and 16 bases had no gene match. This specimen comes from a study of blood T cell repertoires in COVID-19. The method was immunoSEQ multiplex PCR; TCRdb's version includes in-frame clones alone and lacks a portion of them. The profile shows more than 80,000 clones, approximately 80% of them singletons. The source material was peripheral blood. The receptor comes from a woman aged 60 to 75 with acute or convalescent COVID-19. V usage is TRBV3-1 (or the pseudogene TRBV3-2) and J usage is TRBJ1-6, with 10 nucleotides matching TRBD1. DNA for the CDR3: TGTGCCAGCAGCCCGGCTTCGGTAGGGACAGGGGTTATATCACCCCTCCACTTT. It is translated as CASSPASVGTGVISPLHF.